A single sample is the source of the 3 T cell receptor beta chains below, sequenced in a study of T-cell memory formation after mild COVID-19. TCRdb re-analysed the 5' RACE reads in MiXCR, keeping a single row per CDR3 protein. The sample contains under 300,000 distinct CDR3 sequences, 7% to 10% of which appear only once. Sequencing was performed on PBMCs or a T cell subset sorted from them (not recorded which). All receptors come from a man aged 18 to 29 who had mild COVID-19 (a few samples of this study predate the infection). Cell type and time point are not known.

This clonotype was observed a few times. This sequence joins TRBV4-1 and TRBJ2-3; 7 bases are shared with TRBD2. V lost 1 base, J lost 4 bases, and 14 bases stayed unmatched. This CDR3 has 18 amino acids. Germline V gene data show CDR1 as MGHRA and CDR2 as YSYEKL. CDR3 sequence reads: CASSQGRSGVLVSDTQYF. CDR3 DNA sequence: TGCGCCAGCAGCCAAGGGCGAAGCGGGGTTTTGGTCTCAGATACGCAGTATTTT.

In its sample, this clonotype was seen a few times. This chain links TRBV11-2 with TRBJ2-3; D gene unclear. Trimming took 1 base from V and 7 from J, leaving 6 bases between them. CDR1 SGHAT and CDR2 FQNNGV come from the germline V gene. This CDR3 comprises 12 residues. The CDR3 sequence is CASSLVPHTQYF. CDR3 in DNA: TGTGCCAGCAGCTTAGTTCCGCATACGCAGTATTTT.

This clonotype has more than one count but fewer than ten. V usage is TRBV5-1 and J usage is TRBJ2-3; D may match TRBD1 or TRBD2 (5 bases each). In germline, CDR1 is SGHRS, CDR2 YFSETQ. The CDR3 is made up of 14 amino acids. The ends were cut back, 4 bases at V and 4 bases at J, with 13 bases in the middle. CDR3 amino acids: CASSVARGADTQYF. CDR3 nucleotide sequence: TGCGCCAGCAGCGTGGCGAGAGGGGCAGATACGCAGTATTTT.